These T cell receptor beta chains were read from a single sample in a study of blood T cell repertoires in COVID-19. TCRdb's table, derived via immunoSEQ multiplex PCR, lists solely in-frame clones and lacks some. In the table there are around 190,000 clones, about 88% of which are singletons. The sequenced sample consisted of peripheral blood. These receptor sequences come from a woman of 80 years or more with acute or convalescent COVID-19. Both conserved end residues are part of each CDR3. A D gene is named only where the DNA matches it firmly. Expanded clones are given a class, and other clones once, few, many or no size at all.

v_call	d_call	j_call	clone_size	cdr3_aa	cdr3_nt
TRBV27	.	TRBJ2-7	.	CASSLNPEIGQYF	TGTGCCAGCAGTTTAAACCCCGAAATCGGGCAGTACTTC
TRBV7-2	.	TRBJ2-7	few	CASSRRGGIAYEQYF	TGTGCCAGCAGCCGGAGGGGGGGCATCGCCTACGAGCAGTACTTC
TRBV5-1	TRBD1	TRBJ2-2	.	CASSYLTGDGTGELFF	TGCGCCAGCAGCTACCTGACAGGGGACGGCACCGGGGAGCTGTTTTTT
TRBV28	.	TRBJ2-3	.	CASSLSLYGGGMRDTQYF	TGTGCCAGCAGTTTATCGTTGTACGGGGGAGGTATGAGGGATACGCAGTATTTT
TRBV7-2	.	TRBJ2-7	few	CASSLVGDTYEQYF	TGTGCCAGCAGCTTAGTCGGGGACACCTACGAGCAGTACTTC
TRBV18	.	TRBJ2-5	.	CASSPGSGETQYF	TGTGCCAGCTCACCAGGCAGCGGGGAGACCCAGTACTTC
TRBV10-1	.	TRBJ1-2	.	CASSEKPTENYGYTF	TGCGCCAGCAGTGAAAAACCGACAGAAAACTATGGCTACACCTTC
TRBV5-1	.	TRBJ2-3	.	CASNRGGSTDTQYF	TGCGCCAGCAACCGAGGCGGGAGCACAGATACGCAGTATTTT
TRBV18	.	TRBJ1-5	.	CASSPRPRTQGREQPQHF	TGTGCCAGCTCACCCCGACCGCGAACACAGGGAAGAGAGCAGCCCCAGCATTTT
TRBV5-4	.	TRBJ1-3	.	CASSTGQSGNTIYF	TGTGCCAGCAGCACCGGACAGAGCGGAAACACCATATATTTT
TRBV14	.	TRBJ2-2	.	CASSQVQVGELFF	TGTGCCAGCAGCCAAGTCCAGGTCGGGGAGCTGTTTTTT
TRBV14	.	TRBJ2-5	.	CASSRGLQETQYF	TGTGCCAGCAGCAGGGGACTGCAAGAGACCCAGTACTTC
TRBV18	.	TRBJ1-4	.	CASSSSQRGTNEKLFF	TGTGCCAGCTCATCCAGTCAGAGAGGCACTAATGAAAAACTGTTTTTT
TRBV29-1	.	TRBJ1-1	few	CSVRQRNTEAFF	TGCAGCGTTCGACAGAGGAACACTGAAGCTTTCTTT
TRBV18	.	TRBJ2-1	.	CASSPTPPVASYNEQFF	TGTGCCAGCTCACCAACCCCCCCGGTTGCATCCTACAATGAGCAGTTCTTC
TRBV7-2	TRBD1	TRBJ1-6	once	CASSPQGDSPLHF	TGTGCCAGCAGCCCACAGGGGGATTCACCCCTCCACTTT
TRBV9	.	TRBJ1-5	.	CASSAGGSYNQPQHF	TGTGCCAGCAGCGCGGGGGGCAGCTACAATCAGCCCCAGCATTTT
TRBV4-3	TRBD2	TRBJ2-1	.	CASSNGLAVYNEQFF	TGCGCCAGCAGCAATGGACTAGCGGTTTACAATGAGCAGTTCTTC
TRBV19	.	TRBJ2-1	.	CASSIVGATSEQFF	TGTGCCAGTAGTATAGTGGGCGCGACGAGTGAGCAGTTCTTC
TRBV30	.	TRBJ1-5	.	CAWGQAALCLATNLLRCNQPQHF	TGTGCCTGGGGTCAGGCCGCCTTGTGTCTTGCTACGAACCTACTTCGGTGCAATCAGCCCCAGCATTTT
TRBV7-2	.	TRBJ1-6	.	CASSLNTAHNSPLHF	TGTGCCAGCAGCTTAAACACCGCCCATAATTCACCCCTCCACTTT
TRBV7-9	TRBD1	TRBJ2-5	.	CASSKDRAMMFETQYF	TGTGCCAGCAGCAAAGACAGGGCTATGATGTTCGAGACCCAGTACTTC
TRBV7-2	.	TRBJ1-1	.	CASSSAGGWTEAFF	TGTGCCAGCAGCTCAGCGGGGGGTTGGACTGAAGCTTTCTTT